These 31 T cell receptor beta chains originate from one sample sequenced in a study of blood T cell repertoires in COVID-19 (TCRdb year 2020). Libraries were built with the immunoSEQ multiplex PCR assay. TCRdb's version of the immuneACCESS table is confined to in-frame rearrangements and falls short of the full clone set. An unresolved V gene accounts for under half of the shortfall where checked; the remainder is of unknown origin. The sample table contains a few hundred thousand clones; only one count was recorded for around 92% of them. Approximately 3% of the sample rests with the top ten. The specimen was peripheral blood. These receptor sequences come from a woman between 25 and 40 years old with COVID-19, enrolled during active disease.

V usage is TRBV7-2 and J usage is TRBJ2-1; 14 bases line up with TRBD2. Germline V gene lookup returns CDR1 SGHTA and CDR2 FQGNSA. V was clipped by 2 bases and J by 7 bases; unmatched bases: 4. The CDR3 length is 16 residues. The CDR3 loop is CASSLTGTSGSNEQFF. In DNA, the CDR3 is TGTGCCAGCAGCTTAACCGGGACTAGCGGGAGTAATGAGCAGTTCTTC.

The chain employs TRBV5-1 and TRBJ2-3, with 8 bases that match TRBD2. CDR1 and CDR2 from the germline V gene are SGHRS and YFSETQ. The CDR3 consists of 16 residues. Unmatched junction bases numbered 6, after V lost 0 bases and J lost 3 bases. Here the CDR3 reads CASSLEGSGTTDTQYF. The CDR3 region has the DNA TGCGCCAGCAGCTTGGAGGGTAGCGGGACAACAGATACGCAGTATTTT.

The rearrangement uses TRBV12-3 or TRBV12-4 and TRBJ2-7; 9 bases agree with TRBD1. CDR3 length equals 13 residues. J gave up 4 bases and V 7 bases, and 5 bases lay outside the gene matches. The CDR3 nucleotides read TGTGCCAGCACGAGGGACAGGGTATACGAGCAGTACTTC. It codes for CASTRDRVYEQYF.

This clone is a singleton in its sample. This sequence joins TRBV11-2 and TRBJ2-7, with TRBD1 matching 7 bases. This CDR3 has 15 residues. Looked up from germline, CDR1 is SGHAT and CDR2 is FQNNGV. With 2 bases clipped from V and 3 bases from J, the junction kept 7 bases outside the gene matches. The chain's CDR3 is CASSLRRQGNYEQYF. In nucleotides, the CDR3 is TGTGCCAGCAGCTTACGGCGACAGGGCAACTACGAGCAGTACTTC. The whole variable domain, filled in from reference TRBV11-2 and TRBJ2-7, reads EAGVAQSPRYKIIEKRQSVAFWCNPISGHATLYWYQQILGQGPKLLIQFQNNGVVDDSQLPKDRFSAERLKGVDSTLKIQPAKLEDSAVYLCASSLRRQGNYEQYFGPGTRLTVT.

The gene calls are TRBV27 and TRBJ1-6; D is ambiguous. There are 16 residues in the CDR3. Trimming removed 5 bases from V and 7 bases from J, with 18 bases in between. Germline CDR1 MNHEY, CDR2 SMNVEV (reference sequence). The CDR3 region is CASSSSLAAGNSPLHF. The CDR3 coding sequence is TGTGCCAGCAGTAGTAGCCTGGCGGCCGGGAATTCACCCCTCCACTTT.

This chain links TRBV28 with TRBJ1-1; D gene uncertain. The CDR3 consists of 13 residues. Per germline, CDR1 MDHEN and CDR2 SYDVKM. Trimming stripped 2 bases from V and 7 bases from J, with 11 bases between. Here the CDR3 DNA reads TGTGCCAGCAGTTTACCCGACACCCTTGAAGCTTTCTTT. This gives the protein CASSLPDTLEAFF.

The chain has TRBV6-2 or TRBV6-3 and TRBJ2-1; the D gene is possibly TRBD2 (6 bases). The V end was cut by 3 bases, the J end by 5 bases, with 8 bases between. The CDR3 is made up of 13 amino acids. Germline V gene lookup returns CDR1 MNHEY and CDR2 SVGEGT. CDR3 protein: CASSYSGNNEQFF. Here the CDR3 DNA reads TGTGCCAGCAGTTATAGCGGAAACAATGAGCAGTTCTTC.

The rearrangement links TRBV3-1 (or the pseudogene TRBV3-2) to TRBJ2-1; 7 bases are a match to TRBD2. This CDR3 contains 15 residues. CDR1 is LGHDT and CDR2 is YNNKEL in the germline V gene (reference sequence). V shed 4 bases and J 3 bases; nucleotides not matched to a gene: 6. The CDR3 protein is CASSRNRDYYNEQFF. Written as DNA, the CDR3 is TGTGCCAGCAGCCGCAACCGGGACTACTACAATGAGCAGTTCTTC.

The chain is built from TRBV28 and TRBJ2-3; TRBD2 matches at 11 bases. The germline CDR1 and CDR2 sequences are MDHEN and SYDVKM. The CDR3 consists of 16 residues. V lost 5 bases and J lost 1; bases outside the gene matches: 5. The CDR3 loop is CASSQPTSGGTDTQYF. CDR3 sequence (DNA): TGTGCCAGCAGTCAACCGACTAGCGGGGGCACAGATACGCAGTATTTT.

This CDR3 reads CASSYEWTGYGYTF. For the CDR3, the DNA is TGTGCCAGCAGTTACGAATGGACAGGGTACGGCTACACCTTC. The chain is built from TRBV6-5 and TRBJ1-2; 8 positions match TRBD1. The germline CDR1 and CDR2 sequences are MNHEY and SVGAGI. Trimming at V came to 2 bases and at J to 8 bases, leaving 7 bases not matched to a gene. The CDR3 sequence is 14 residues long.

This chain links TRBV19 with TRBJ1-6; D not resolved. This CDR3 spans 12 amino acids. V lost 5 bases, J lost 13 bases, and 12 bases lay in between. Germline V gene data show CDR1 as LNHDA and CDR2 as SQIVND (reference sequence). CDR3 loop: CASSSAEFPLHF. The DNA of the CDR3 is TGTGCCAGTAGTTCCGCGGAGTTTCCCCTCCACTTT. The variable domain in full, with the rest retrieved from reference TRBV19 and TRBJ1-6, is DGGITQSPKYLFRKEGQNVTLSCEQNLNHDAMYWYRQDPGQGLRLIYYSQIVNDFQKGDIAEGYSVSREKKESFPLTVTSAQKNPTAFYLCASSSAEFPLHFGNGTRLTVT.

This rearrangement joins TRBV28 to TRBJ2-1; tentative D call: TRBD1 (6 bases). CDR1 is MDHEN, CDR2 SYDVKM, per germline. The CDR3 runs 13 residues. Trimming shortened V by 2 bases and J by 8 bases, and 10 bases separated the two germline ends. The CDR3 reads CASSLGDIYEQFF. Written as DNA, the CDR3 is TGTGCCAGCAGTTTAGGGGACATTTATGAGCAGTTCTTC.

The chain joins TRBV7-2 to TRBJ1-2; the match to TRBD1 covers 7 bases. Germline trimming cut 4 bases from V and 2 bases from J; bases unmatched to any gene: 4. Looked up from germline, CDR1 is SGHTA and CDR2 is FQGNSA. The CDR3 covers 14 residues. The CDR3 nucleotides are TGTGCCAGCAGCTCGACGACAGGGAACTATGGCTACACCTTC. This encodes CASSSTTGNYGYTF. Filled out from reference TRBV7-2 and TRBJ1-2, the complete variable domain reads GAGVSQSPSNKVTEKGKDVELRCDPISGHTALYWYRQSLGQGLEFLIYFQGNSAPDKSGLPSDRFSAERTGGSVSTLTIQRTQQEDSAVYLCASSSTTGNYGYTFGSGTRLTVV.

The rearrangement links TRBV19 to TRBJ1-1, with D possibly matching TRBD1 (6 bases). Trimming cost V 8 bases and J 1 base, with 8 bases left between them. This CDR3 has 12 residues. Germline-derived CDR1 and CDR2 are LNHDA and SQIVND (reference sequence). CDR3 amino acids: CASLQGNTEAFF. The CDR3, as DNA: TGTGCCAGTTTACAGGGGAACACTGAAGCTTTCTTT.

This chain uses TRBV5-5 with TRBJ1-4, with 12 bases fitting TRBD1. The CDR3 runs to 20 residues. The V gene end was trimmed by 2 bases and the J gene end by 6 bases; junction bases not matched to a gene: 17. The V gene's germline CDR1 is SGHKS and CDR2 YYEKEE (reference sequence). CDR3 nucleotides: TGTGCCAGCAGCTTCGTCCTCCCGGGACAGGGGGCAATTTGGGATGAAAAACTGTTTTTT. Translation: CASSFVLPGQGAIWDEKLFF.

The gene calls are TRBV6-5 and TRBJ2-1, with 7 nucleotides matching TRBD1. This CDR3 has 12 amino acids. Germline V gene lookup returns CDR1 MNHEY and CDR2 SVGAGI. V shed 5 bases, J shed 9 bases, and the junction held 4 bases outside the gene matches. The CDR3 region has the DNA TGTGCCAGCAGTCGCTCAGGGGGTGAGCAGTTCTTC. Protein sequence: CASSRSGGEQFF.

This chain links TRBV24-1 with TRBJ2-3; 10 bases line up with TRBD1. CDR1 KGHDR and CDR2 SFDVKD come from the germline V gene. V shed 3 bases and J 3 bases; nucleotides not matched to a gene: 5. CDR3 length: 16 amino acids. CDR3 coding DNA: TGTGCCACCAGTGATACGGGACAGGGGCGTACAGATACGCAGTATTTT. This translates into CATSDTGQGRTDTQYF.

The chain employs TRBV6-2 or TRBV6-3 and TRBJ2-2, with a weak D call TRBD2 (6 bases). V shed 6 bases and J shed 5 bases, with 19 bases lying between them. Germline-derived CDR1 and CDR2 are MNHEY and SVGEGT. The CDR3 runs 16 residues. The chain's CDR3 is CASSPTSLPRTGELFF. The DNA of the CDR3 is TGTGCCAGCAGCCCGACTAGTTTGCCCCGGACCGGGGAGCTGTTTTTT.

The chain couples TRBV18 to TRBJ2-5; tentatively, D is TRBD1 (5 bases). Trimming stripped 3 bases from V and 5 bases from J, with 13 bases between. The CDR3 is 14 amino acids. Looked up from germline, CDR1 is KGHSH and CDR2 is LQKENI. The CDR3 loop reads CASSPQGSPETQYF. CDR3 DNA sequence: TGTGCCAGCTCACCCCAGGGTTCCCCGGAGACCCAGTACTTC. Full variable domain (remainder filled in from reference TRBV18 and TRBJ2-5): NAGVMQNPRHLVRRRGQEARLRCSPMKGHSHVYWYRQLPEEGLKFMVYLQKENIIDESGMPKERFSAEFPKEGPSILRIQQVVRGDSAAYFCASSPQGSPETQYFGPGTRLLVL.

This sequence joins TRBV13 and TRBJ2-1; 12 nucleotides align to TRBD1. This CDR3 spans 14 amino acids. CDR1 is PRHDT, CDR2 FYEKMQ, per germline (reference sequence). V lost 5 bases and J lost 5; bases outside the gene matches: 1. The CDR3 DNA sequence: TGTGCCAGCAGCCGGGACAGGGGGCACAATGAGCAGTTCTTC. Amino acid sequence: CASSRDRGHNEQFF.

In DNA form, the CDR3 reads TGCGCCAGCAGCCAAGACAGGCCGAGCTCTGGAAACACCATATATTTT. It yields the protein CASSQDRPSSGNTIYF. The chain links TRBV4-1 to TRBJ1-3; D unclear. The CDR3 has 16 amino acids. V gave up 0 bases and J gave up 0 bases, with 9 bases separating them. Germline CDR1 reads MGHRA; CDR2 reads YSYEKL.

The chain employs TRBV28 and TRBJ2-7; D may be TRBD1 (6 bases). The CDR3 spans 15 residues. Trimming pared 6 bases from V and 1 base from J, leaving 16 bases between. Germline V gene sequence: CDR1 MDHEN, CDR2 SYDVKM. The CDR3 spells CASRRGTRNSYEQYF. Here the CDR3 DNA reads TGTGCCAGCAGACGAGGGACAAGAAATTCCTACGAGCAGTACTTC.

The CDR3 sequence: CASSHPPGRGSGEQYF. The DNA for the CDR3 is TGCGCCAGCAGCCATCCCCCGGGCAGGGGGTCTGGCGAGCAGTACTTC. V and J are TRBV4-1 and TRBJ2-7; 7 bases agree with TRBD1. Per germline, CDR1 MGHRA and CDR2 YSYEKL. There are 16 residues in the CDR3. V lost 3 bases, J lost 6 bases, and 14 bases stayed unmatched.

The CDR3 DNA sequence: TGTGCCAGCAGCCTACGGACAGGGGGCGTTGAGCAGTTCTTC. It yields the protein CASSLRTGGVEQFF. J is TRBJ2-1 and V is TRBV7-9; 11 bases agree with TRBD1. This CDR3 region has 14 residues. The germline V gene has CDR1 SEHNR and CDR2 FQNEAQ (reference sequence). The J segment lost 9 bases and the V segment lost 5 bases, leaving 6 bases of the junction unmatched. The full variable domain, in which reference TRBV7-9 and TRBJ2-1 provide the parts outside the CDR3, is DTGVSQNPRHKITKRGQNVTFRCDPISEHNRLYWYRQTLGQGPEFLTYFQNEAQLEKSRLLSDRFSAERPKGSFSTLEIQRTEQGDSAMYLCASSLRTGGVEQFFGPGTRLTVL.

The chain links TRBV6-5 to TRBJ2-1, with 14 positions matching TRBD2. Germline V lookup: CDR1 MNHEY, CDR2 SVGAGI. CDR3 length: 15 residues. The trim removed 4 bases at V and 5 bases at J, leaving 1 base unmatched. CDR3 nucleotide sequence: TGTGCCAGCAGTTGGACTAGCGGGGGGCACAATGAGCAGTTCTTC. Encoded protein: CASSWTSGGHNEQFF.

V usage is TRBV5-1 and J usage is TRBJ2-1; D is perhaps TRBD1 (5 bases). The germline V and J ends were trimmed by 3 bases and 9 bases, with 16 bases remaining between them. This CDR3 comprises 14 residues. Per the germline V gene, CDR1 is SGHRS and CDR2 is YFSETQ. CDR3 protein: CASSYYQGGAEQFF. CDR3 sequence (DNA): TGCGCCAGCAGCTACTATCAGGGTGGTGCTGAGCAGTTCTTC.

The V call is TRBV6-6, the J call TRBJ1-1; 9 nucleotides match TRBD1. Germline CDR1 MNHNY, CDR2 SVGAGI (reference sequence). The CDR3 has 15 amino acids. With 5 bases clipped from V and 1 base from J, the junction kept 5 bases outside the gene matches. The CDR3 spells CASSTGTGSNTEAFF. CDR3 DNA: TGTGCCAGCAGTACCGGGACAGGGTCGAACACTGAAGCTTTCTTT.

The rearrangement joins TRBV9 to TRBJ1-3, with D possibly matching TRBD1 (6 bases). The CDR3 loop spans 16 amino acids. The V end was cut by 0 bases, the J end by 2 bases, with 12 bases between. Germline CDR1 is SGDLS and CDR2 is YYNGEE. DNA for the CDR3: TGTGCCAGCAGCGTAGCGGGTCAGGGGACTGGAAACACCATATATTTT. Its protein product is CASSVAGQGTGNTIYF. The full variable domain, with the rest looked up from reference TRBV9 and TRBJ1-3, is DSGVTQTPKHLITATGQRVTLRCSPRSGDLSVYWYQQSLDQGLQFLIQYYNGEERAKGNILERFSAQQFPDLHSELNLSSLELGDSALYFCASSVAGQGTGNTIYFGEGSWLTVV.

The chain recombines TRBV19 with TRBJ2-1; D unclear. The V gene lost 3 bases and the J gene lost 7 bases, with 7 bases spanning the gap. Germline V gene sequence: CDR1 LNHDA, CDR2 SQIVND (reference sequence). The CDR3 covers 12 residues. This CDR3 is CASSIRLNEQFF. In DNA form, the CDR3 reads TGTGCCAGTAGTATCCGGTTGAATGAGCAGTTCTTC. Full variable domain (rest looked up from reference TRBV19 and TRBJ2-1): DGGITQSPKYLFRKEGQNVTLSCEQNLNHDAMYWYRQDPGQGLRLIYYSQIVNDFQKGDIAEGYSVSREKKESFPLTVTSAQKNPTAFYLCASSIRLNEQFFGPGTRLTVL.

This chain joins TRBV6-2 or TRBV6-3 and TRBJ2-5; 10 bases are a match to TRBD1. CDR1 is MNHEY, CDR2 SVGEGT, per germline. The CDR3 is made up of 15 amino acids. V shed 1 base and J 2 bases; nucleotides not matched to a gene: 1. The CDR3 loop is CASSYWTGGQETQYF. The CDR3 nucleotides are TGTGCCAGCAGTTACTGGACAGGGGGTCAAGAGACCCAGTACTTC.

The CDR3 DNA reads TGCGCCAGCAAGACAGGCGCAGATACGCAGTATTTT. Protein: CASKTGADTQYF. The J gene is TRBJ2-3, the V gene TRBV10-2, with D tentatively TRBD1 (6 bases). V dropped 7 bases and J dropped 4 bases, with 9 bases sitting between them. The CDR3 runs to 12 residues. From germline, CDR1 is WSHSY and CDR2 SAAADI.